Listed here are 25 T cell receptor beta chains from one sample, sequenced in a study of blood T cells in healthy people across ages. It was with a sample-barcoded 5' primer and a J-beta primer mix that a second PCR of roughly 7 to 12 cycles was run. TCRdb reprocessed the 5' RACE reads via MiXCR and lists one record per CDR3 protein. This sample has hundreds of thousands of distinct CDR3 sequences, with around 25% found just once. The same sample was also used in a study of T cells of mothers and their children.

The sequenced sample was blood. Receptors originate from a boy younger than 18 in good health.

The sample holds a few counts of this clonotype. The chain employs TRBV20-1 and TRBJ2-7; 8 bases agree with TRBD1. The V gene end was trimmed by 4 bases and the J gene end by 2 bases; junction bases not matched to a gene: 7. The CDR3 spans 14 residues. Looked up from germline, CDR1 is DFQATT and CDR2 is SNEGSKA (reference sequence). This chain's CDR3 is CSATDRVLAYEQYF. DNA of the CDR3: TGCAGTGCTACGGACAGGGTTTTGGCCTACGAGCAGTACTTC.

This chain uses TRBV20-1 with TRBJ2-3, with 10 bases identical to TRBD2. V lost 5 bases and J lost 5; bases outside the gene matches: 16. Germline V gives CDR1 DFQATT, CDR2 SNEGSKA (reference sequence). CDR3 length: 17 amino acids. Here the CDR3 reads CSARSSGSLVGIDTQYF. The CDR3 DNA follows: TGCAGTGCTCGGTCTAGCGGGAGCTTAGTAGGAATAGATACGCAGTATTTT.

This clonotype was observed a handful of times. The chain uses TRBV2 and TRBJ2-5; 10 bases align to TRBD2. Germline assignment: CDR1 SNHLY and CDR2 FYNNEI. V was clipped by 3 bases and J by 3 bases; unmatched bases: 13. The CDR3 is 18 amino acids. This CDR3 is CASSEFQSRTSGKETQYF. The DNA for the CDR3 is TGTGCCAGCAGTGAGTTCCAAAGTCGGACTAGCGGCAAAGAGACCCAGTACTTC.

The chain has TRBV20-1 and TRBJ2-1, with TRBD2 as a possible D gene (5 bases). Germline V gives CDR1 DFQATT, CDR2 SNEGSKA (reference sequence). Trimming left V 3 bases short and J 10 bases short, with 13 bases between. The CDR3 sequence is 12 residues long. The DNA for the CDR3 is TGCAGTGCTAGGCAAAGCGGTACCGAGCAGTTCTTC. It specifies CSARQSGTEQFF.

In its sample, this clonotype was seen a few times. The V gene is TRBV5-1, the J gene TRBJ2-1; 9 nucleotides align to TRBD2. CDR1 is SGHRS and CDR2 is YFSETQ in the germline V gene. V was pared by 6 bases and J by 4 bases, with 5 bases of the junction left unmatched. The length of the CDR3 is 14 residues. The CDR3 bases are TGCGCCAGCACCGCGGGAGGGGCATACAATGAGCAGTTCTTC. Translation: CASTAGGAYNEQFF.

This clonotype was seen a handful of times. V usage is TRBV12-3 or TRBV12-4 and J usage is TRBJ1-3; the match to TRBD1 covers 7 bases. The CDR3 spans 14 residues. J was trimmed by 6 bases and V by 5 bases; bases with no gene match: 7. The CDR3 nucleotides are TGTGCCAGCAGTATAAGACAGGGCCTAAACACCATATATTTT. Translation gives CASSIRQGLNTIYF.

V and J are TRBV12-3 or TRBV12-4 and TRBJ2-5; 10 bases line up with TRBD2. CDR3 length equals 17 residues. Trimming at V came to 5 bases and at J to 4 bases, leaving 13 bases not matched to a gene. CDR3 residues: CASSPRVAGGRLETQYF. The CDR3 nucleotides read TGTGCCAGCAGTCCAAGGGTAGCGGGAGGACGTTTAGAGACCCAGTACTTC.

This clonotype was seen a handful of times. CDR3 sequence: CASSLFEESEDTQYF. In DNA form, the CDR3 reads TGCGCCAGCAGCTTGTTCGAGGAATCGGAGGATACGCAGTATTTT. V usage is TRBV5-1 and J usage is TRBJ2-3; D not resolved. This CDR3 is 15 amino acids long. The germline V gene has CDR1 SGHRS and CDR2 YFSETQ. V dropped 1 base and J dropped 6 bases, with 15 bases sitting between them.

This chain joins TRBV7-2 and TRBJ2-7; TRBD2 is a possible D gene (5 bases). Germline loops: CDR1 SGHTA, CDR2 FQGNSA. V dropped 0 bases and J dropped 3 bases, with 9 bases sitting between them. The CDR3 sequence is 14 residues long. The CDR3 DNA is TGTGCCAGCAGCTTAGCCGATAGCGACTACGAGCAGTACTTC. Residues: CASSLADSDYEQYF.

This clonotype was found a few times. The chain employs TRBV29-1 and TRBJ2-1, with 8 bases lining up with TRBD2. The V segment lost 6 bases and the J segment 3 bases; nucleotides outside the gene matches: 13. This CDR3 region has 16 residues. CDR1 SQVTM and CDR2 ANQGSEA come from the germline V gene. The CDR3 nucleotides are TGCAGCGTCAACGGGGTCGGGAGGGCTCGCTACAATGAGCAGTTCTTC. Its translation: CSVNGVGRARYNEQFF.

The chain has TRBV20-1 and TRBJ2-5; no clear D. From germline, CDR1 is DFQATT and CDR2 SNEGSKA (reference sequence). There are 10 residues in the CDR3. Trimming shortened V by 5 bases and J by 5 bases, and 6 bases separated the two germline ends. CDR3 protein: CSAPGETQYF. The CDR3 region has the DNA TGCAGTGCTCCCGGGGAGACCCAGTACTTC.

This clonotype was observed a few times. The chain links TRBV11-2 to TRBJ2-1, with TRBD1 matching over 8 bases. The CDR3 has 14 amino acids. Per germline, CDR1 SGHAT and CDR2 FQNNGV. Germline trimming cut 1 base from V and 8 bases from J; bases unmatched to any gene: 4. DNA of the CDR3: TGTGCCAGCAGCTTAGGGTACAGGGGGGATGAGCAGTTCTTC. Its translation is CASSLGYRGDEQFF.

This clonotype came up a few times. At one boundary the junction diverges from the germline segment, which might be a read error. In DNA form, the CDR3 reads TGTGCCAGCGGCCAAGATCAGAACGCGGGGGCTCACACAGATACGCAGTATTTT. It translates to CASGQDQNAGAHTDTQYF. This chain uses TRBV3-1 with TRBJ2-3, with D maybe TRBD2 (7 bases). The CDR3 has 18 residues. In germline, CDR1 is LGHDT, CDR2 YNNKEL (reference sequence).

V and J are TRBV7-8 and TRBJ2-2; 12 nucleotides align to TRBD2. The CDR3 length is 17 residues. Germline V gene sequence: CDR1 SGHVS, CDR2 FQNEAQ. The trim removed 5 bases at V and 4 bases at J, leaving 8 bases unmatched. The CDR3 DNA follows: TGTGCCAGCAGCCGTCCTCTAGCGGGGGGGCTCACCGGGGAGCTGTTTTTT. It translates to CASSRPLAGGLTGELFF.

This clonotype was seen more than once but under ten times. This chain uses TRBV20-1 with TRBJ2-3; no definite D call. V lost 7 bases, J lost 2 bases, and 7 bases lay in between. The CDR3 has 11 residues. CDR1 is DFQATT, CDR2 SNEGSKA, per germline (reference sequence). DNA of the CDR3: TGCAGTGTGGTCTACACAGATACGCAGTATTTT. Its translation is CSVVYTDTQYF.

This sequence joins TRBV5-1 and TRBJ2-4; tentative D call: TRBD2 (6 bases). CDR1 and CDR2 from the germline V gene are SGHRS and YFSETQ. CDR3 length: 19 residues. Between the trimmed V and J ends, which lost 0 bases and 2 bases, there was a span of 21 bases. CDR3 in DNA: TGCGCCAGCAGCTTGGCCGATGAAGCGGAGGGCCGCCCCAAAAACATTCAGTACTTC. This gives the protein CASSLADEAEGRPKNIQYF.

This clonotype was counted a few times. The V and J genes are TRBV28 and TRBJ2-5, with 8 bases lining up with TRBD2. With 8 bases clipped from V and 5 bases from J, the junction kept 7 bases outside the gene matches. CDR3 length: 13 residues. Germline V lookup: CDR1 MDHEN, CDR2 SYDVKM. CDR3 loop: CASRTSWGETQYF. The CDR3 DNA sequence: TGTGCCAGCCGGACTAGCTGGGGGGAGACCCAGTACTTC.

The chain uses TRBV27 and TRBJ2-5, with 10 positions matching TRBD2. Losses at the gene ends were 3 bases for V and 0 bases for J; bases not matched to a gene: 1. CDR1 is MNHEY and CDR2 is SMNVEV in the germline V gene (reference sequence). The CDR3 contains 15 residues. The CDR3 loop is CASSFTSGDQETQYF. CDR3 nucleotide sequence: TGTGCCAGCAGTTTCACTAGCGGGGACCAAGAGACCCAGTACTTC.

This clonotype turned up a few times. J is TRBJ1-6 and V is TRBV7-3; no clear D. Germline assignment: CDR1 SGHTA and CDR2 FQGTGA. Trimming shortened V by 6 bases and J by 5 bases, and 8 bases separated the two germline ends. The CDR3 totals 13 residues. CDR3 region: CASSTLNNSPLHF. In DNA, the CDR3 is TGTGCCAGCAGTACGCTGAATAATTCACCCCTCCACTTT. The variable domain in full, completed from reference TRBV7-3 and TRBJ1-6, reads GAGVSQTPSNKVTEKGKYVELRCDPISGHTALYWYRQSLGQGPEFLIYFQGTGAADDSGLPNDRFFAVRPEGSVSTLKIQRTERGDSAVYLCASSTLNNSPLHFGNGTRLTVT.

This clonotype was seen repeatedly, ten times or more. The chain combines TRBV7-9 with TRBJ2-1, with TRBD1 identical over 9 bases. This CDR3 is 15 amino acids long. The junction had 5 bases not matched to a gene; V was cut back by 1 base and J by 7 bases. Germline values: CDR1 SEHNR, CDR2 FQNEAQ (reference sequence). DNA for the CDR3: TGTGCCAGCAGCTTAGAACAGGGGGCGCGGAATGAGCAGTTCTTC. Its translation: CASSLEQGARNEQFF.

The chain combines TRBV29-1 with TRBJ2-2; D remains unclear. V lost 4 bases and J lost 0, with 12 bases in between. The CDR3 length is 15 residues. Looked up from germline, CDR1 is SQVTM and CDR2 is ANQGSEA. CDR3 coding DNA: TGCAGCGTTGCTCTCGATCGGGCGAACACCGGGGAGCTGTTTTTT. It translates to CSVALDRANTGELFF.

The J gene is TRBJ2-5, the V gene TRBV6-2 or TRBV6-3; D gene uncertain. The end of the DNA aligns better with TRBJ2-7, so the J call may be wrong. CDR1 MNHEY and CDR2 SVGEGT come from the germline V gene. The CDR3 is made up of 14 amino acids. CDR3 DNA sequence: TGTGCCAGCAGTTGGGTGGGCGGATCCTACGAGCAGTACTTC. Its translation: CASSWVGGSYEQYF.

This clonotype has a handful of counts. This chain connects TRBV27 to TRBJ2-3, with 10 bases identical to TRBD2. CDR1 and CDR2 (germline): MNHEY, SMNVEV (reference sequence). V shed 6 bases and J 2 bases; nucleotides not matched to a gene: 5. The CDR3 is 15 amino acids. This chain's CDR3 is CASRLLAGNTDTQYF. The CDR3 region has the DNA TGTGCCAGCAGGCTACTAGCGGGAAACACAGATACGCAGTATTTT.

J is TRBJ1-2 and V is TRBV12-3 or TRBV12-4, with D hard to call. Trimming took 7 bases from V and 10 from J, leaving 16 bases between them. The CDR3 spans 12 residues. CDR3 in DNA: TGTGCCAGCACCGACATCCTTTTAATCTACACCTTC. Protein product: CASTDILLIYTF.

This clonotype was seen only a few times. Germline is not matched at one junction end, which may reflect a read error. V usage is TRBV7-2 and J usage is TRBJ2-3; 10 bases match TRBD2. Germline CDR1 is SGHTA and CDR2 is FQGNSA. This CDR3 has 15 residues. The CDR3 DNA reads TGTGCCAGCAGCTTTACTAGCGGGGAGTATGATACGCGGTATTTT. Translating gives CASSFTSGEYDTRYF.